What follows are 27 T cell receptor beta chains derived from one specimen sequenced in a study of molecular identifiers for immune sequencing clone quantification. TCRdb reprocessed the PCR reads with MiXCR, giving one entry per CDR3 protein. Among nearly 650,000 distinct CDR3 sequences listed, 25% were seen once. Sequencing was carried out using naive CD8+ T cells from blood, with Jurkat cell RNA spiked in. The subset here: FACS-sorted CD8+CD4-CCR7+CD45RA+ naive T cells. These TCRs come from a human donor in good health. Some libraries in this study had Jurkat cell RNA spiked in.

The J gene is TRBJ1-6, the V gene TRBV7-9, with a possible D match to TRBD1 (5 bases). CDR3 length: 14 residues. Germline CDR1 is SEHNR and CDR2 is FQNEAQ (reference sequence). Trimming removed 1 base from V and 13 bases from J, with 14 bases in between. The CDR3 bases are TGTGCCAGCAGCTTAGTTCAGGGCTGGTCGCCCCTCCACTTT. This encodes CASSLVQGWSPLHF.

This clonotype was counted at least ten times. J is TRBJ1-2 and V is TRBV29-1; D ambiguous. Germline-derived CDR1 and CDR2 are SQVTM and ANQGSEA. This CDR3 contains 10 residues. V dropped 5 bases and J dropped 4 bases, with 5 bases sitting between them. In DNA form, the CDR3 reads TGCAGCGTTTACAGCTATGGCTACACCTTC. Protein: CSVYSYGYTF.

There are many counts of this clonotype. This sequence joins TRBV21-1 and TRBJ1-1. TRBV21-1 is a documented pseudogene. This CDR3 comprises 15 residues. In nucleotides, the CDR3 is TGTGCCAGCAGCAAAGGCGGCGGGGAGGACACTGAAGCTTTCTTT. Translation gives CASSKGGGEDTEAFF.

To note about this clonotype: This may come from a read error, since a much larger clone is one base off. V and J are TRBV19 and TRBJ2-3; 9 positions agree with TRBD1. CDR1 and CDR2 (germline): LNHDA, SQIVND (reference sequence). The CDR3 runs to 15 residues. The CDR3 loop is CASATGTGITGTQYF. The CDR3 DNA follows: TGTGCCAGCGCTACCGGGACAGGGATTACAGGTACGCAGTATTTT.

A note on this clonotype: One base away lies a much larger clone, so this may be a sequencing read error. The chain employs TRBV6-2 or TRBV6-3 and TRBJ2-5; TRBD2 agrees at 11 bases. The CDR3 covers 16 residues. The V gene's germline CDR1 is MNHEY and CDR2 SVGEGT. The J segment lost 4 bases and the V segment lost 5 bases, leaving 9 bases of the junction unmatched. The CDR3 DNA reads as TGTGCCAGCAGTAACGCGGGACTAGCGGAACGAGAGACCCAGTACTTC. Its protein product is CASSNAGLAERETQYF.

The gene calls are TRBV27 and TRBJ2-7; D possibly uses TRBD1 or TRBD2 (5 bases each). Trimming pared 0 bases from V and 3 bases from J, leaving 12 bases between. CDR1 MNHEY and CDR2 SMNVEV come from the germline V gene (reference sequence). The CDR3 is made up of 15 amino acids. Here the CDR3 DNA reads TGTGCCAGCAGTTTATCAGGGGCGGGCTACTACGAGCAGTACTTC. It encodes CASSLSGAGYYEQYF.

This clonotype was recorded at least ten times. This chain connects TRBV28 to TRBJ2-7; 8 nucleotides line up with TRBD2. V was clipped by 10 bases and J by 3 bases; unmatched bases: 8. This CDR3 comprises 13 residues. Germline values: CDR1 MDHEN, CDR2 SYDVKM. CDR3 sequence: CATKRELVYEQYF. CDR3 DNA: TGTGCCACCAAGCGGGAGCTGGTCTACGAGCAGTACTTC.

On this clonotype: Just one base apart from a much larger clone, this may be a read error. The V call is TRBV14, the J call TRBJ1-4; D gene unclear. CDR3 length equals 13 residues. The germline V gene encodes CDR1 SGHDN and CDR2 FVKESK. The CDR3: CASSQVTLGKLVF. In DNA form, the CDR3 reads TGTGCCAGCAGCCAAGTAACCTTGGGAAAACTGGTTTTT. The full variable domain, in which reference TRBV14 and TRBJ1-4 provide the parts outside the CDR3, is EAGVTQFPSHSVIEKGQTVTLRCDPISGHDNLYWYRRVMGKEIKFLLHFVKESKQDESGMPNNRFLAERTGGTYSTLKVQPAELEDSGVYFCASSQVTLGKLVFGSGTQLSVL.

CDR3 loop: CASSPSTVPFGAYEQYF. As DNA, the CDR3 is TGTGCCAGCAGCCCCTCGACAGTGCCCTTTGGGGCCTACGAGCAGTACTTC. This chain uses TRBV5-8 with TRBJ2-7; TRBD1 is a possible D gene (5 bases). This CDR3 spans 17 amino acids. Trimming left V 4 bases short and J 2 bases short, with 22 bases between. Germline CDR1 is SGHTS and CDR2 is YDEGEE.

With regard to this clonotype: A much larger clone lies one base from this, so it may be a read error. The chain is built from TRBV6-5 and TRBJ2-3; the D gene is possibly TRBD2 (6 bases). Germline-derived CDR1 and CDR2 are MNHEY and SVGAGI. The CDR3 contains 15 residues. CDR3 DNA: TGTGCCAGCAATTACGTCGGGGGAGCCGCAGATACGCAGTATTTT. It translates to CASNYVGGAADTQYF.

The chain is built from TRBV11-2 and TRBJ2-1, with 9 positions matching TRBD1. Germline CDR1 reads SGHAT; CDR2 reads FQNNGV. The CDR3 has 13 amino acids. Unmatched junction bases numbered 9, after V lost 10 bases and J lost 8 bases. In DNA, the CDR3 is TGTGCCACCGAACGAAACAGGGGGCATGAGCAGTTCTTC. Residues: CATERNRGHEQFF.

For this clonotype: The conserved final phenylalanine or tryptophan is absent from the CDR3, which likely points to a read error. CDR3 in amino acids: CASSRPGPGDNEQFS. The CDR3 nucleotides read TGTGCCAGCAGCCGACCGGGACCGGGGGACAATGAGCAGTTCTCC. This chain uses TRBV11-2 with TRBJ2-1, with D perhaps TRBD2 (6 bases). With 5 bases removed from V and 5 bases from J, the gap between germline ends came to 16 bases. The CDR3 sequence is 15 residues long. CDR1 is SGHAT and CDR2 is FQNNGV in the germline V gene.

This clonotype was recorded a few times. J is TRBJ1-1 and V is TRBV6-5; TRBD1 is a possible D gene (6 bases). There are 17 residues in the CDR3. V was clipped by 2 bases and J by 5 bases, with 21 bases between them. In germline, CDR1 is MNHEY, CDR2 SVGAGI. CDR3 DNA: TGTGCCAGCAGTTACCAACGACAGGCACCGTTCGGGACTGAAGCTTTCTTT. Amino acid sequence: CASSYQRQAPFGTEAFF.

In its sample, this clonotype was seen a few times. V is TRBV10-3 and J is TRBJ1-1; the D is unclear. The germline gives CDR1 ENHRY, CDR2 SYGVKD. Trimming took 2 bases from V and 6 from J, leaving 13 bases between them. This CDR3 region has 14 residues. This CDR3 reads CAISEGSTLPEAFF. CDR3 DNA sequence: TGTGCCATCAGTGAGGGTAGTACTTTGCCTGAAGCTTTCTTT.

This clonotype was seen ten or more times. The V gene is TRBV7-9, the J gene TRBJ2-7; D possibly corresponds to TRBD1 (6 bases). Deletions cut 5 bases from V and 3 bases from J, with 11 bases between. The CDR3 extends over 13 amino acids. Germline V lookup: CDR1 SEHNR, CDR2 FQNEAQ (reference sequence). CDR3 nucleotide sequence: TGTGCCAGCAGCCCCGGACAGTACTACGAGCAGTACTTC. Translation: CASSPGQYYEQYF. Based on the CDR3 plus reference TRBV7-9 and TRBJ2-7, the full variable domain is DTGVSQNPRHKITKRGQNVTFRCDPISEHNRLYWYRQTLGQGPEFLTYFQNEAQLEKSRLLSDRFSAERPKGSFSTLEIQRTEQGDSAMYLCASSPGQYYEQYFGPGTRLTVT.

The sample holds many counts of this clonotype. This chain joins TRBV19 and TRBJ1-5; the D is unclear. This CDR3 is built from 13 residues. Germline V gene lookup returns CDR1 LNHDA and CDR2 SQIVND (reference sequence). V was clipped by 3 bases and J by 3 bases, with 6 bases between them. In DNA form, the CDR3 reads TGTGCCAGTAGTATTCCCATCAATCAGCCCCAGCATTTT. Its protein is CASSIPINQPQHF.

This clonotype was recorded at least ten times. This chain joins TRBV20-1 and TRBJ2-3, with TRBD1 matching over 9 bases. J was trimmed by 6 bases and V by 6 bases; bases with no gene match: 7. The CDR3 runs to 13 residues. Germline V gives CDR1 DFQATT, CDR2 SNEGSKA (reference sequence). The CDR3 nucleotides are TGCAGTGCCCGGACAGGGGCAGTTGATACGCAGTATTTT. Protein: CSARTGAVDTQYF.

This clonotype was counted only a few times. This chain joins TRBV13 and TRBJ1-1, with 7 bases identical to TRBD1. V shed 4 bases and J 3 bases; nucleotides not matched to a gene: 5. The V gene's germline CDR1 is PRHDT and CDR2 FYEKMQ (reference sequence). This CDR3 has 14 residues. CDR3 bases: TGTGCCAGCAGCTCCCGGGACAGACACACTGAAGCTTTCTTT. Its translation: CASSSRDRHTEAFF. Combining the CDR3 with reference TRBV13 and TRBJ1-1 gives the whole variable domain AAGVIQSPRHLIKEKRETATLKCYPIPRHDTVYWYQQGPGQDPQFLISFYEKMQSDKGSIPDRFSAQQFSDYHSELNMSSLELGDSALYFCASSSRDRHTEAFFGQGTRLTVV.

This clonotype was found a few times. The rearrangement joins TRBV12-3 or TRBV12-4 to TRBJ2-1, with 8 positions matching TRBD1. The CDR3 runs 15 residues. Losses at the gene ends were 6 bases for V and 9 bases for J; bases not matched to a gene: 13. In DNA form, the CDR3 reads TGTGCCAGCAGGATGCAGGACAGGGCCAATATTGAGCAGTTCTTC. This sequence encodes CASRMQDRANIEQFF.

The rearrangement joins TRBV7-9 to TRBJ2-5; TRBD2 agrees at 8 bases. The CDR3 totals 16 residues. Germline V CDR1 and CDR2: SEHNR, FQNEAQ (reference sequence). The trim removed 6 bases at V and 5 bases at J, leaving 14 bases unmatched. CDR3 amino acids: CASSFTSGPLPETQYF. CDR3 sequence (DNA): TGTGCCAGCAGTTTCACTAGCGGACCCCTTCCGGAGACCCAGTACTTC. Supplemented by reference TRBV7-9 and TRBJ2-5, the full variable domain reads DTGVSQNPRHKITKRGQNVTFRCDPISEHNRLYWYRQTLGQGPEFLTYFQNEAQLEKSRLLSDRFSAERPKGSFSTLEIQRTEQGDSAMYLCASSFTSGPLPETQYFGPGTRLLVL.

With respect to this clonotype: This could be a read error, since a much larger clone is one nucleotide away. The chain couples TRBV5-1 to TRBJ2-5, with D perhaps TRBD1 (6 bases). Germline-derived CDR1 and CDR2 are SGHRS and YFSETQ. This CDR3 region has 15 residues. CDR3 region: CASRLWGTHQETQYF. The CDR3 DNA reads TGCGCCAGCCGCTTGTGGGGGACACATCAAGAGACCCAGTACTTC. Full variable domain (outside the CDR3, taken from reference TRBV5-1 and TRBJ2-5): KAGVTQTPRYLIKTRGQQVTLSCSPISGHRSVSWYQQTPGQGLQFLFEYFSETQRNKGNFPGRFSGRQFSNSRSEMNVSTLELGDSALYLCASRLWGTHQETQYFGPGTRLLVL.

This clonotype was detected a few times. The CDR3 DNA sequence: TGTGCCAGCGGGGATCTCCGGGGCACCCAGTACTTC. Translating it yields CASGDLRGTQYF. The V gene is TRBV27, the J gene TRBJ2-5, with D possibly called TRBD1 or TRBD2 (5 bases each). CDR3 length: 12 amino acids. V was cut by 8 bases and J by 8 bases, with 15 bases left in between. Germline V gene sequence: CDR1 MNHEY, CDR2 SMNVEV (reference sequence).

In the case of this clonotype: One end of the junction fails to match germline, which may point to a read error. The genes are TRBV5-3 and TRBJ2-5; D may be TRBD1 (6 bases). TRBV5-3 is an open reading frame whose function is uncertain. The CDR3 runs 14 residues. The CDR3 loop reads CASSSPRTDETQYF. The CDR3 DNA reads TGTGCCAGCAGCTCTCCCAGGACAGACGAGACCCAGTACTTC.

Note on this clonotype: A much larger clone differs by one base, so this may be a read error. The V and J genes are TRBV20-1 and TRBJ2-7; TRBD1 matches at 8 bases. In germline, CDR1 is DFQATT, CDR2 SNEGSKA (reference sequence). CDR3 length: 13 residues. The CDR3 DNA reads TGCAGTGCGCGACAGGGGACCCCCTACGACCAGTACTTC. Translating gives CSARQGTPYDQYF.

The sample holds a few counts of this clonotype. This sequence joins TRBV5-1 and TRBJ2-7, with a tentative D call TRBD1 (5 bases). Germline V gene sequence: CDR1 SGHRS, CDR2 YFSETQ. The CDR3 has 14 residues. V shed 0 bases and J shed 3 bases, with 10 bases lying between them. CDR3 DNA sequence: TGCGCCAGCAGCTTGGCCGTAGGGGACTACGAGCAGTACTTC. It specifies CASSLAVGDYEQYF.

The V and J genes are TRBV27 and TRBJ2-2, with 8 bases identical to TRBD1. This CDR3 is 15 amino acids long. V lost 7 bases and J lost 1; bases outside the gene matches: 5. Looked up from germline, CDR1 is MNHEY and CDR2 is SMNVEV (reference sequence). CDR3 nucleotide sequence: TGTGCCAGCAAAACCGGGACAGGGAACACCGGGGAGCTGTTTTTT. Translation: CASKTGTGNTGELFF.

This clonotype appeared many times. CDR3 sequence (DNA): TGTGCCAGCAGCCTCCGGGGGGGAGGCACAGATACGCAGTATTTT. It codes for CASSLRGGGTDTQYF. The V and J genes are TRBV28 and TRBJ2-3; 8 nucleotides align to TRBD2. CDR3 length: 15 amino acids. The V gene's germline CDR1 is MDHEN and CDR2 SYDVKM. The trim removed 6 bases at V and 1 base at J, leaving 6 bases unmatched.